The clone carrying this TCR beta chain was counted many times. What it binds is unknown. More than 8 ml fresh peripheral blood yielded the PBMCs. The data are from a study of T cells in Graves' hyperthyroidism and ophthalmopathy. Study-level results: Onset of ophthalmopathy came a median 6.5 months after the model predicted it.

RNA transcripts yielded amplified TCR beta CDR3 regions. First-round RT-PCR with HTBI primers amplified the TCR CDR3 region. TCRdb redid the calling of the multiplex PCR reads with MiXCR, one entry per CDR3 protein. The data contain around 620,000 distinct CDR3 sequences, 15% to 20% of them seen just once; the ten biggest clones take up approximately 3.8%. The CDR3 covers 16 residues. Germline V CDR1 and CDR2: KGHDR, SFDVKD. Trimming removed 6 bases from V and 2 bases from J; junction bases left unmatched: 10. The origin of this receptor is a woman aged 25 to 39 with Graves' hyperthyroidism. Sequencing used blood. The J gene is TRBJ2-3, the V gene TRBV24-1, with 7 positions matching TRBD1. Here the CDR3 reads CATSRPPGQDTDTQYF. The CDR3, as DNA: TGTGCCACCAGTAGGCCCCCCGGACAGGACACAGATACGCAGTATTTT.